This TCR beta chain stems from a study of T cell responses to AZD1222 COVID-19 vaccine (dated by TCRdb to about 2021). Background for the entire study: AZD1222 recipients given second doses at about 4 weeks or at about 12 weeks were pooled, since spike-specific TCR depth and breadth were not found to differ between the two schedules. A total of approximately 240 trial participants underwent TCR sequencing, of whom under 220 had received two doses of AZD1222 and some 25 had received two doses of the MenACWY control vaccine. Trial participants were enrolled by age into 18-55, 56-69 and 70-plus year subgroups, with about 150, 28 and 57 TCR-sequenced participants respectively. The investigation overall reported the following: In the small 56-69-year group, the increase in depth fell short of significance, most likely because of low power. Because no samples from the day 14 peak response were available, repertoires could be characterized only after the peak T cell response. Conclusions about previously exposed vaccinees are limited, since just six AZD1222 recipients were seropositive for SARS-CoV-2 at baseline. Participants were mostly white British and included more females than males, and it was suggested by the authors that clonal diversity may have been underestimated. The vaccine-associated CD4 TCRs covered the entire spike protein, and the dominant responses fell in regions 160-218 and 743-854. Reportedly, almost half of the unique spike-specific TCRs recognized epitopes lying outside the regions that are mutated in the B.1.351 and B.1.1.7 variants. A significant rise in spike-specific TCR breadth and depth was observed after two AZD1222 doses relative to day 0 and relative to MenACWY recipients.

V is shortened by 5 bases, J by 5 bases, and the region joining them spans 12 bases. According to the germline V gene, CDR1 reads SGHTA and CDR2 reads FQGTGA. From the cysteine up to the phenylalanine, the CDR3 has a length of 13 residues. This entry keeps only the CDR3 DNA: 39 bases, framed from base 1. Sample time point, as interpreted from the label and publication: baseline before first vaccination. The vaccinee samples were drawn from two UK trials, COV001 and COV002, one of which was a single-blind randomized controlled phase 2/3 trial testing AZD1222 (ChAdOx1 nCoV-19) in healthy adults. Trial participant PBMC samples were collected at day 0 and day 28 after the second dose for TCRbeta chain sequencing. The CDR3 regions of human TCRbeta chains were analyzed by immunosequencing. The source study handled its data this way. Repertoire TCRs were matched against a reference library of SARS-CoV-2-specific TCRs generated with the MIRA antigen-specificity platform. Breadth was defined as the fraction of unique TCRs that were SARS-CoV-2-associated, and depth was defined as the fraction of total T cells that were SARS-CoV-2-associated. Using the MIRA data, each spike-specific TCR was mapped to the spike region that the TCR reacts to and placed in a CD4 or CD8 class. Log10-transformed breadth and depth values were compared by one-way ANOVA with Sidak's multiple comparisons tests. The table was pulled from immuneACCESS by TCRdb, which kept in-frame rearrangements only. Such tables lose some clones; where checked, under half of the loss comes from unresolved V genes, and the rest has no known cause. V and J calls and clone size are those listed in that table; D and trimming were worked out from the DNA. The sample contains 80,000 to 130,000 clones, roughly nine tenths of them found a single time. About a sixth of the sample lies in the top ten.

Note on this clone: No cognate antigen has been identified for it. There are no base qualities to consult, and no much larger clone falls within one base.

The TCR originated in an adult in good health. Source: peripheral blood, taken on day 0 of AZD1222 vaccination. The chain couples TRBV7-3 to TRBJ1-2; no D gene call is confident. The DNA sequence follows: TGTGCCAGCAGCCTAGATCCCAGTTATGGCTACACCTTC. Translated, this is CASSLDPSYGYTF.